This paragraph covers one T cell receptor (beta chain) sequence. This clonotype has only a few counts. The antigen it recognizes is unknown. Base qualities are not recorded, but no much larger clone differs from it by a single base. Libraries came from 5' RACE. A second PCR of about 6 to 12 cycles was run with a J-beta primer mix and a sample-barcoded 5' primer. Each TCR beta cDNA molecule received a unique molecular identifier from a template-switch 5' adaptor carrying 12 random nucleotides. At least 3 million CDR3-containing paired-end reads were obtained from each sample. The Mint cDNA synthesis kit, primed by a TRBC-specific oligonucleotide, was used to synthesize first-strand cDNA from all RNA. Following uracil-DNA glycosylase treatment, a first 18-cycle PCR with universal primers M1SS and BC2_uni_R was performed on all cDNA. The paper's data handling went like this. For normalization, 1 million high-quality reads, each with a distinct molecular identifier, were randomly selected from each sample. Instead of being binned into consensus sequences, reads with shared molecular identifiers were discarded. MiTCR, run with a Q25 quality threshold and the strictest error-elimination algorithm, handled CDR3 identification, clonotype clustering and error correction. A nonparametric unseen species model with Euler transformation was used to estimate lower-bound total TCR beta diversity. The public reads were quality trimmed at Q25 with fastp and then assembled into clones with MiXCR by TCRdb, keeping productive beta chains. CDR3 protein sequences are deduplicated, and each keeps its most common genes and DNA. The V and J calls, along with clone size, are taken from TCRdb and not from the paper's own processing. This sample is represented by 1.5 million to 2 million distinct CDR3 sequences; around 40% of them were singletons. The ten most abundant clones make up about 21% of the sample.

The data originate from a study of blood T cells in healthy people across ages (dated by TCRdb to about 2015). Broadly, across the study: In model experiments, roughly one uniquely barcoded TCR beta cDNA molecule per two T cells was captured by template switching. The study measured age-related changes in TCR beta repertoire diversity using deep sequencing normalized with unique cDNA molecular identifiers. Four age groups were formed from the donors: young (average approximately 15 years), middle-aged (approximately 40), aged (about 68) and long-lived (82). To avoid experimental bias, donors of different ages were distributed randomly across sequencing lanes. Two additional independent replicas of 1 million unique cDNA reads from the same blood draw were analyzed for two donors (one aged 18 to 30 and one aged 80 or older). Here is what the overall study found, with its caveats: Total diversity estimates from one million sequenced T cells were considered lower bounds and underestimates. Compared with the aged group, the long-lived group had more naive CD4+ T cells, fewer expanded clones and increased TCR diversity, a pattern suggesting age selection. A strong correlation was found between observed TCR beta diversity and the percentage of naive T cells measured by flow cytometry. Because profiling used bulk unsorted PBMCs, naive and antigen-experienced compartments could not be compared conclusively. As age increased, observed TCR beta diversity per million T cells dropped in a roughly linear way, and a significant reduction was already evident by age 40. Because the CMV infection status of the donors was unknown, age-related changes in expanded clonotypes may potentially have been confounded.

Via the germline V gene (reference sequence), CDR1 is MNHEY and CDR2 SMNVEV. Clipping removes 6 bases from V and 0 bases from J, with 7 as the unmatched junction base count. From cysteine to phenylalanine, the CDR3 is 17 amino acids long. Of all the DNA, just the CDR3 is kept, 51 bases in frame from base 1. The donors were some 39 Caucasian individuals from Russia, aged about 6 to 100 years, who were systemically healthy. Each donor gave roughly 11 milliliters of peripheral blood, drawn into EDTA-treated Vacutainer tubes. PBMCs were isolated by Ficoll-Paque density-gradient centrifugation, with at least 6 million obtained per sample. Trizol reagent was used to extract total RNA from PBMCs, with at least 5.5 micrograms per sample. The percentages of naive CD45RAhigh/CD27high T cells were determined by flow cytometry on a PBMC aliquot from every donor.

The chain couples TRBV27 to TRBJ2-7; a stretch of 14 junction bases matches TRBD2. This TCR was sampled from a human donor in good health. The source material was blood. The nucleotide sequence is TGTGCCAGCAGGGGACTAGCGGGGGCGATCTTCTCCTACGAGCAGTACTTC. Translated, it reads CASRGLAGAIFSYEQYF.